The 30 T cell receptor beta chains listed next were all sequenced from one sample in a study of T cells in Graves' hyperthyroidism and ophthalmopathy. The investigators amplified TCR beta CDR3 regions from RNA transcripts. First-round RT-PCR of the TCR CDR3 relied on the HTBI primer set. MiXCR, run by TCRdb on the multiplex PCR reads, gives a single entry per CDR3 protein. The table has about 350,000 distinct CDR3 sequences, 15% to 20% seen once. The sample taken for sequencing was blood. These receptors were taken from a woman aged 40 to 50 with Graves' ophthalmopathy.

This clonotype came up many times. This sequence joins TRBV7-3 and TRBJ2-5, with D perhaps matching TRBD2 (5 bases). From germline, CDR1 is SGHTA and CDR2 FQGTGA. The CDR3 is made up of 14 amino acids. Trimming pared 5 bases from V and 4 bases from J, leaving 14 bases between. CDR3 nucleotides: TGTGCCAGCAGCGCCGGATTGGGAGCAGAGACCCAGTACTTC. This encodes CASSAGLGAETQYF.

This clonotype was found many times. The V and J genes are TRBV6-1 and TRBJ2-5, with 8 bases fitting TRBD2. The CDR3 sequence is 15 residues long. V trimming: 6 bases; J trimming: 4 bases; junction bases outside the gene matches: 10. Germline values: CDR1 MNHNS, CDR2 SASEGT. The CDR3 nucleotides read TGTGCCAGCAGAGCGACCGGGACTAGGGCAGAGACCCAGTACTTC. This translates into CASRATGTRAETQYF.

This clonotype was counted ten times or more. J is TRBJ1-5 and V is TRBV19; no clear D. V shed 3 bases and J shed 5 bases, with 8 bases lying between them. Looked up from germline, CDR1 is LNHDA and CDR2 is SQIVND (reference sequence). This CDR3 region has 13 residues. CDR3 sequence: CASSINPDQPQHF. In nucleotides, the CDR3 is TGTGCCAGTAGTATTAATCCGGATCAGCCCCAGCATTTT.

This clonotype was detected many times. The rearrangement joins TRBV6-5 to TRBJ1-6; TRBD1 agrees at 9 bases. In germline, CDR1 is MNHEY, CDR2 SVGAGI. This CDR3 spans 15 amino acids. V shed 4 bases, J shed 11 bases, and the junction held 9 bases outside the gene matches. The CDR3 DNA reads TGTGCCAGCAGTTTCCAAGACAGGGGGACGACACCCCTCCACTTT. This codes for CASSFQDRGTTPLHF.

This clonotype was counted many times. The CDR3 DNA reads TGTGCTAGTGGTTCAGATCGGGGGGGGCTGAACACTGAAGCTTTCTTT. Translated: CASGSDRGGLNTEAFF. The chain employs TRBV12-5 and TRBJ1-1, with TRBD1 as a possible D gene (6 bases). Germline V lookup: CDR1 LGHNT, CDR2 FRNRAP. V was clipped by 4 bases and J by 0 bases, with 15 bases between them. This CDR3 has 16 residues. Full variable domain (outside the CDR3, taken from reference TRBV12-5 and TRBJ1-1): DARVTQTPRHKVTEMGQEVTMRCQPILGHNTVFWYRQTMMQGLELLAYFRNRAPLDDSGMPKDRFSAEMPDATLATLKIQPSEPRDSAVYFCASGSDRGGLNTEAFFGQGTRLTVV.

The chain couples TRBV4-1 to TRBJ2-7; 9 bases fit TRBD1. Trimming cost V 4 bases and J 9 bases; bases outside gene matches: 13. Germline loops: CDR1 MGHRA, CDR2 YSYEKL. This CDR3 has 15 amino acids. CDR3 sequence: CASSRSPGQGDGQYF. In nucleotides, the CDR3 is TGCGCCAGCAGCCGAAGCCCGGGACAGGGTGACGGGCAGTACTTC.

This clonotype was observed at least ten times. The rearrangement joins TRBV12-3 or TRBV12-4 to TRBJ1-2; no clear D gene. Between the trimmed V and J ends, which lost 3 bases and 4 bases, there was a span of 9 bases. This CDR3 is built from 13 residues. CDR3 sequence (DNA): TGTGCCAGCAGTTTTTCCTCAGGCTATGGCTACACCTTC. Residues: CASSFSSGYGYTF.

This clonotype was seen repeatedly, ten times or more. The chain links TRBV6-1 to TRBJ2-7, with 11 bases that match TRBD1. Germline trimming cut 0 bases from V and 6 bases from J; bases unmatched to any gene: 7. The CDR3 is made up of 16 amino acids. In germline, CDR1 is MNHNS, CDR2 SASEGT. The CDR3 nucleotides read TGTGCCAGCAGTGAAGCCCCGGGACAGGGGGTACCCGAGCAGTACTTC. It is translated as CASSEAPGQGVPEQYF.

Ten or more counts support this clonotype. The rearrangement joins TRBV7-8 to TRBJ2-7; no definite D call. Trimming cost V 4 bases and J 3 bases, with 13 bases left between them. Germline V gives CDR1 SGHVS, CDR2 FQNEAQ. This CDR3 is 14 amino acids long. Written as DNA, the CDR3 is TGTGCCAGCAGCTCCCGGTCCAGCATCTACGAGCAGTACTTC. Translated: CASSSRSSIYEQYF.

This clonotype has ten or more counts. The chain couples TRBV25-1 to TRBJ1-1, with TRBD1 identical over 12 bases. Germline values: CDR1 MGHDK, CDR2 SYGVNS. V lost 0 bases to trimming and J lost 4 bases; unmatched junction nucleotides: 9. The CDR3 covers 18 residues. The CDR3 DNA sequence: TGTGCCAGCAGTGAATACCCCGGGACAGGGGGCAGGGGCACTGAAGCTTTCTTT. As protein: CASSEYPGTGGRGTEAFF.

There are many counts of this clonotype. This chain connects TRBV12-3 or TRBV12-4 to TRBJ1-4; D might be TRBD1 (6 bases). Trimming shortened V by 6 bases and J by 6 bases, and 14 bases separated the two germline ends. The CDR3 is 14 amino acids. The CDR3 nucleotides read TGTGCCAGCAGCCGGTGGGACAAGCATGAAAAACTGTTTTTT. Translation gives CASSRWDKHEKLFF.

Many counts were recorded for this clonotype. The V call is TRBV4-1, the J call TRBJ2-7; 11 bases fit TRBD2. Germline lookup yields CDR1 MGHRA and CDR2 YSYEKL. The CDR3 contains 16 residues. J lost 3 bases, V lost 4 bases, and 8 bases had no gene match. The CDR3 region is CASSPITSGRIYEQYF. The CDR3 nucleotides are TGCGCCAGCAGCCCAATCACTAGCGGGAGAATCTACGAGCAGTACTTC.

This clonotype was counted many times. The CDR3 reads CASSFFGQQETQYF. For the CDR3, the DNA is TGTGCCAGCAGTTTTTTTGGACAGCAAGAGACCCAGTACTTC. V is TRBV28 and J is TRBJ2-5; D may be TRBD1 (6 bases). The CDR3 loop spans 14 amino acids. Trimming cost V 3 bases and J 2 bases, with 10 bases left between them. Germline V gene sequence: CDR1 MDHEN, CDR2 SYDVKM.

This clonotype was found many times. The chain employs TRBV20-1 and TRBJ1-2; the D gene is possibly TRBD1 (5 bases). CDR1 and CDR2 from the germline V gene are DFQATT and SNEGSKA (reference sequence). The CDR3 has 13 amino acids. V was pared by 7 bases and J by 4 bases, with 16 bases between. CDR3 coding DNA: TGCAGTGTCCGAGGGGCGATGAGCTATGGCTACACCTTC. Protein sequence: CSVRGAMSYGYTF.

V and J are TRBV5-1 and TRBJ2-2, with 7 positions matching TRBD2. The CDR3 spans 13 residues. With 4 bases clipped from V and 3 bases from J, the junction kept 0 bases outside the gene matches. In germline, CDR1 is SGHRS, CDR2 YFSETQ. CDR3 in DNA: TGCGCCAGCAGCCGGGGGGACACCGGGGAGCTGTTTTTT. It yields the protein CASSRGDTGELFF.

In this sample, this clonotype turned up many times. The V and J genes are TRBV27 and TRBJ2-2; tentative D call: TRBD1 (6 bases). CDR1 is MNHEY, CDR2 SMNVEV, per germline (reference sequence). Trimming shortened V by 2 bases and J by 2 bases, and 12 bases separated the two germline ends. The CDR3 length is 16 residues. CDR3 sequence reads: CASSLRFRGNTGELFF. The DNA of the CDR3 is TGTGCCAGCAGTTTAAGGTTCAGGGGTAACACCGGGGAGCTGTTTTTT.

The chain couples TRBV7-9 to TRBJ1-2, with D uncertain. The CDR3 spans 14 residues. The V gene's germline CDR1 is SEHNR and CDR2 FQNEAQ (reference sequence). V dropped 7 bases and J dropped 4 bases, with 16 bases sitting between them. CDR3 sequence reads: CASTSAGEGYGYTF. The CDR3 bases are TGTGCCAGCACCTCGGCAGGCGAGGGCTATGGCTACACCTTC.

This chain uses TRBV28 with TRBJ1-2, with TRBD1 identical over 8 bases. The CDR3 covers 16 residues. After removal of 1 base from V and 2 bases from J, the junction contained 6 bases not matched to a gene. CDR1 MDHEN and CDR2 SYDVKM come from the germline V gene. This chain's CDR3 is CASSLYPRDRNYGYTF. CDR3 nucleotides: TGTGCCAGCAGTTTATACCCTCGGGACAGGAACTATGGCTACACCTTC.

The chain joins TRBV28 to TRBJ2-7, with TRBD2 identical over 13 bases. The CDR3 has 18 residues. Germline V lookup: CDR1 MDHEN, CDR2 SYDVKM. After removal of 6 bases from V and 1 base from J, the junction contained 12 bases not matched to a gene. CDR3: CASSLDRTSGSGSYEQYF. DNA of the CDR3: TGTGCCAGCAGCCTAGATCGGACTAGCGGGAGCGGGTCCTACGAGCAGTACTTC.

The chain links TRBV20-1 to TRBJ2-7, with TRBD2 as a possible D gene (5 bases). The V gene's germline CDR1 is DFQATT and CDR2 SNEGSKA (reference sequence). The CDR3 covers 13 residues. Trimming took 3 bases from V and 6 from J, leaving 15 bases between them. The CDR3 nucleotides are TGCAGTGCTAGTGACGGGATATCCCTCGAGCAGTACTTC. Encoded protein: CSASDGISLEQYF.

The chain couples TRBV28 to TRBJ1-5; TRBD1 is a possible D gene (6 bases). Germline-derived CDR1 and CDR2 are MDHEN and SYDVKM. The V gene lost 8 bases and the J gene lost 0 bases, with 11 bases spanning the gap. This CDR3 region has 14 residues. The chain's CDR3 is CASGGGHSNQPQHF. The CDR3 nucleotides are TGTGCCAGCGGGGGGGGACATAGCAATCAGCCCCAGCATTTT.

The CDR3 here is CASSQVGTGKSYEQYF. The DNA of the CDR3 is TGTGCCAGCAGCCAAGTCGGGACAGGGAAATCTTACGAGCAGTACTTC. The chain carries TRBV4-2 and TRBJ2-7, with 9 bases fitting TRBD1. The V and J ends lost 1 base and 4 bases, in that order; junction bases with no gene match: 8. Germline V CDR1 and CDR2: LGHNA, YNFKEQ. The CDR3 contains 16 residues.

This clonotype has a count of ten or more. This chain uses TRBV27 with TRBJ2-7; 7 bases align to TRBD2. The CDR3 extends over 14 amino acids. The ends lost 2 bases at V and 3 bases at J; junction bases unmatched: 4. CDR1 and CDR2 (germline): MNHEY, SMNVEV (reference sequence). The CDR3 region is CASSLRAGIYEQYF. DNA for the CDR3: TGTGCCAGCAGTTTACGAGCGGGGATCTACGAGCAGTACTTC.

This clonotype was seen at least ten times. The chain joins TRBV20-1 to TRBJ2-7; maybe TRBD1 (6 bases). The CDR3 totals 12 residues. Germline-derived CDR1 and CDR2 are DFQATT and SNEGSKA (reference sequence). CDR3 coding DNA: TGCAGCCCCGAGGGGGTTTCGTACGAGCAGTACTTC. Translation gives CSPEGVSYEQYF.

The table lists this clonotype with many counts. CDR3 sequence: CASSNSDGSTGELFF. The DNA for the CDR3 is TGTGCCAGCTCTAACTCCGACGGTAGCACCGGGGAGCTGTTTTTT. This chain links TRBV6-2 or TRBV6-3 with TRBJ2-2; D not resolved. V dropped 8 bases and J dropped 4 bases, with 17 bases sitting between them. CDR1 is MNHEY and CDR2 is SVGEGT in the germline V gene. CDR3 length equals 15 residues.

The chain is built from TRBV3-1 and TRBJ1-1, with TRBD1 identical over 11 bases. With 5 bases clipped from V and 1 base from J, the junction kept 6 bases outside the gene matches. The CDR3 loop spans 16 amino acids. Germline V CDR1 and CDR2: LGHDT, YNNKEL (reference sequence). CDR3 coding DNA: TGTGCCAGCAGCAAGGGTGGGACAGGGGGGAACACTGAAGCTTTCTTT. Translated: CASSKGGTGGNTEAFF.

This chain connects TRBV6-1 to TRBJ1-2; D is unresolved. Trimming left V 6 bases short and J 4 bases short, with 15 bases between. Germline V gene sequence: CDR1 MNHNS, CDR2 SASEGT. This CDR3 has 14 amino acids. CDR3 bases: TGTGCCAGCAGCCAAGTGTTCGAGTCCTATGGCTACACCTTC. It yields the protein CASSQVFESYGYTF.

The chain employs TRBV20-1 and TRBJ2-5, with TRBD2 as a possible D gene (6 bases). Germline loops: CDR1 DFQATT, CDR2 SNEGSKA (reference sequence). V was shortened by 5 bases and J by 2 bases, with 15 bases between the two germline ends. CDR3 length: 14 residues. Written as DNA, the CDR3 is TGCAGTGCTCGCAGACTAGGATGGCAAGAGACCCAGTACTTC. Protein sequence: CSARRLGWQETQYF.

This clonotype was detected ten times or more. CDR3: CASSLRNTGLVRGPSGGYTF. The CDR3 region has the DNA TGTGCCAGCAGCTTAAGGAATACTGGCTTGGTTAGGGGGCCTTCCGGGGGCTACACCTTC. The chain links TRBV7-3 to TRBJ1-2; 7 bases match TRBD1. V was pared by 1 base and J by 8 bases, with 25 bases of the junction left unmatched. Germline V gene data show CDR1 as SGHTA and CDR2 as FQGTGA. The CDR3 has 20 residues. Full variable domain (outside the CDR3, taken from reference TRBV7-3 and TRBJ1-2): GAGVSQTPSNKVTEKGKYVELRCDPISGHTALYWYRQSLGQGPEFLIYFQGTGAADDSGLPNDRFFAVRPEGSVSTLKIQRTERGDSAVYLCASSLRNTGLVRGPSGGYTFGSGTRLTVV.

This clonotype was counted many times. The J gene is TRBJ1-2, the V gene TRBV30; the D gene is possibly TRBD1 (5 bases). Between the trimmed V and J ends, which lost 0 bases and 3 bases, there was a span of 17 bases. Germline lookup yields CDR1 GTSNPN and CDR2 SVGIG (reference sequence). CDR3 length equals 16 residues. The CDR3 loop is CAWSVLVRVGDYGYTF. The CDR3 region has the DNA TGTGCCTGGAGTGTACTAGTCAGGGTGGGCGACTATGGCTACACCTTC.